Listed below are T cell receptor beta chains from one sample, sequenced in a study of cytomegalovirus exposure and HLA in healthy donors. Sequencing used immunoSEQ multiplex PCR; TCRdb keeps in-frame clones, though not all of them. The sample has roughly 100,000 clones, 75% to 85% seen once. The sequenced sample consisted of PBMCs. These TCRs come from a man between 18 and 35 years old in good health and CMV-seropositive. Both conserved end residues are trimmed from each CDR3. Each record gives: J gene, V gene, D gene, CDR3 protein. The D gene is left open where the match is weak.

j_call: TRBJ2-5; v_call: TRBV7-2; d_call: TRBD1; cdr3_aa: ASSTTGTGAETQY
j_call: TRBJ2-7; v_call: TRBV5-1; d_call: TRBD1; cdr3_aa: ASTSRQGDEQY
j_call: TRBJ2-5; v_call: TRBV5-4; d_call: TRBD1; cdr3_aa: ASSLARGQSQETQY
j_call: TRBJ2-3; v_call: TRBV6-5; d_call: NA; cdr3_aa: ASSYERYTDTQY
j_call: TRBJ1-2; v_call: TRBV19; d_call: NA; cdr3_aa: ASSRQGSNYGYT
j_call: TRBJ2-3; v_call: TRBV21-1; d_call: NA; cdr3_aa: ASSRQWSLGTDTQY
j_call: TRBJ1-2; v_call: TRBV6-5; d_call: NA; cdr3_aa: ASSYSRPVYGYT
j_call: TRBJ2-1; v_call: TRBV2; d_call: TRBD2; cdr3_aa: ASRKTSDYNEQF
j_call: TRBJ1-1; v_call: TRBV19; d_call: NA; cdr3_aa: ASEYAGMNTEAF
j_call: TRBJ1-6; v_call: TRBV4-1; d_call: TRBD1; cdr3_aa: ASSQGDRVPNSPLH
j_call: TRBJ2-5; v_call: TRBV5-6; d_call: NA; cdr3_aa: ASSLLEETQY
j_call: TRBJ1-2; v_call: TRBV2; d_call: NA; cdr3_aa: ASSEVRANNYGYT
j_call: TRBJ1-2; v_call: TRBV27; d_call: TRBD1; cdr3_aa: ASSQQGVYGYT
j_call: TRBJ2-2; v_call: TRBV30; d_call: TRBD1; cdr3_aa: AWSPLQGATGELF
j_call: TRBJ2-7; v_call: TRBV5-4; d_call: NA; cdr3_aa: ASSSGWGVEQY
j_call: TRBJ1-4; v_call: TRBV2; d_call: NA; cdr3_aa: ASSVQGEKLF
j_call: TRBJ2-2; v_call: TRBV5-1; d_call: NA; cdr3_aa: ASSLGREVTGELF
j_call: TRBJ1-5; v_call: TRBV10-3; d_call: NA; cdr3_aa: AIREGGGGNQPQH